Many counts were recorded for the clone carrying this T cell receptor beta chain. The TCR beta CDR3 regions underwent amplification using RNA transcripts as the source. Carried out on the TCR CDR3, a first-round RT-PCR used the HTBI primer set. TCRdb re-called the multiplex PCR reads with MiXCR, one entry per CDR3 protein. The sample records 350,000 or so distinct CDR3 sequences, over 20% being singletons. This specimen belongs to a study of T cells in Graves' hyperthyroidism and ophthalmopathy. Trimming removed 0 bases from V and 2 bases from J, with 12 bases in between. The length of the CDR3 is 15 residues. Germline CDR1 reads DFQATT; CDR2 reads SNEGSKA (reference sequence).

The TCR comes from a woman aged 50 to 60 with Graves' hyperthyroidism. Sequencing was done on a sample of blood. The chain links TRBV20-1 to TRBJ2-3; possibly TRBD1 for D (5 bases). This CDR3 reads CSARDRQGDTDTQYF. CDR3 sequence (DNA): TGCAGTGCTAGAGATCGCCAGGGTGACACAGATACGCAGTATTTT.